This is a list of T cell receptor beta chains from one sample in a study of beta chain features in type 1 diabetes. The table came from immunoSEQ multiplex PCR; TCRdb's copy has only in-frame clones and leaves some out. This table has approximately 730,000 clones, about an eighth appearing once. The material sequenced was naive CD4+ T cells from blood. The receptors were gathered from a man aged 18 to 30 with type 1 diabetes. Each CDR3 is given with its conserved first and last residue. D genes are given only for firm matches. Not all rows give a size; the values are once, few, many and, for expanded clones, a class.

abundance	len	j_gene	v_gene	d_gene	CDR3aa	CDR3nt
few	15	TRBJ2-7	TRBV5-1	TRBD1	CASSLEGQGRYEQYF	TGCGCCAGCAGCTTGGAAGGACAGGGGCGCTACGAGCAGTACTTC
few	12	TRBJ1-1	TRBV30	.	CAWNRGNTEAFF	TGTGCCTGGAACCGGGGGAACACTGAAGCTTTCTTT
few	16	TRBJ2-7	TRBV5-6	.	CASSLALTGGLYEQYF	TGTGCCAGCAGCTTGGCCTTGACGGGGGGCCTCTACGAGCAGTACTTC
.	14	TRBJ2-1	TRBV30	TRBD1	CAWSVGRGRDEQFF	TGTGCCTGGAGTGTGGGCAGGGGGCGAGATGAGCAGTTCTTC
few	15	TRBJ1-2	TRBV25-1	.	CASSERWDRRKGYTF	TGTGCCAGCAGTGAACGATGGGACCGGCGGAAGGGCTACACCTTC
few	15	TRBJ1-2	TRBV19	TRBD1	CASRHPGQEPYGYTF	TGTGCCAGTAGACACCCGGGACAGGAACCCTATGGCTACACCTTC
.	19	TRBJ2-7	TRBV1	.	CTSSQDLQREDQLADEQYF	TGCACCAGCAGCCAAGATCTCCAGAGGGAGGATCAGCTCGCAGACGAGCAGTACTTC
.	15	TRBJ2-1	TRBV25-1	TRBD2	CASGLGTSAHNEQFF	TGTGCCAGCGGTCTCGGGACTAGCGCACACAATGAGCAGTTCTTC
.	14	TRBJ2-7	TRBV6-1	.	CASRKVGGSYEQYF	TGTGCCAGCAGGAAGGTAGGGGGATCCTACGAGCAGTACTTC
few	13	TRBJ2-1	TRBV10-3	.	CAIVRDPRDEQFF	TGTGCCATCGTCCGGGATCCAAGGGATGAGCAGTTCTTC
few	14	TRBJ1-2	TRBV6-5	.	CASRGGTEGSGYTF	TGTGCCAGCAGAGGAGGGACGGAGGGATCGGGCTACACCTTC
.	15	TRBJ2-3	TRBV5-1	TRBD1	CASSLGQGRKDTQYF	TGCGCCAGCAGCTTGGGACAGGGGCGTAAAGATACGCAGTATTTT
.	14	TRBJ1-2	TRBV30	.	CAWSAGAGDYGYTF	TGTGCCTGGAGCGCCGGTGCGGGAGACTATGGCTACACCTTC
few	14	TRBJ1-2	TRBV25-1	.	CASSAPGRFNGYTF	TGTGCCAGCAGTGCCCCAGGGAGGTTCAATGGCTACACCTTC
.	15	TRBJ2-3	TRBV29-1	TRBD2	CSVGSGGHYTDTQYF	TGCAGCGTTGGTAGCGGGGGCCATTACACAGATACGCAGTATTTT
few	15	TRBJ2-4	TRBV4-1	.	CASSQGDGTKNIQYF	TGCGCCAGCAGCCAAGGGGATGGAACCAAAAACATTCAGTACTTC
few	13	TRBJ2-2	TRBV2	TRBD1	CASRTGGIGELFF	TGTGCCAGCAGGACAGGGGGTATCGGGGAGCTGTTTTTT
.	12	TRBJ1-1	TRBV6-5	.	CATPGWDTEAFF	TGTGCCACCCCAGGGTGGGACACTGAAGCTTTCTTT
.	13	TRBJ1-5	TRBV4-1	.	CASSQVRGQPQHF	TGCGCCAGCAGCCAAGTGAGGGGGCAGCCCCAGCATTTT
.	12	TRBJ2-5	TRBV27	.	CASWDWSETQYF	TGTGCCAGTTGGGACTGGTCAGAGACCCAGTACTTC
.	16	TRBJ2-1	TRBV7-2	.	CASSLVSGSSYNEQFF	TGTGCCAGCAGCTTAGTAAGCGGTAGCTCCTACAATGAGCAGTTCTTC
.	16	TRBJ2-3	TRBV7-9	.	CASSLKGDRITDTQYF	TGTGCCAGCAGCTTAAAGGGGGATCGTATCACAGATACGCAGTATTTT
many	16	TRBJ2-1	TRBV23-1	.	CASRLKTGEFYNEQFF	TGCGCCAGCAGACTAAAGACGGGAGAGTTCTACAATGAGCAGTTCTTC
few	13	TRBJ2-3	TRBV7-2	.	CASSLTATDTQYF	TGTGCCAGCAGCTTGACAGCCACAGATACGCAGTATTTT
few	18	TRBJ2-7	TRBV7-9	.	CASSLTHGVGSNSYEQYF	TGTGCCAGCAGCTTAACCCACGGGGTAGGGTCCAACTCCTACGAGCAGTACTTC
few	14	TRBJ2-3	TRBV4-2	.	CASSQTGEARAQYF	TGTGCCAGCAGCCAAACGGGCGAGGCGAGGGCGCAGTATTTT
.	13	TRBJ2-7	TRBV2	.	CASDLDQGYEQYF	TGTGCCAGCGATTTGGACCAGGGGTACGAGCAGTACTTC
.	13	TRBJ2-7	TRBV2	.	CASTVGVYYEQYF	TGTGCCAGCACCGTTGGCGTCTACTACGAGCAGTACTTC
few	15	TRBJ2-1	TRBV29-1	.	CSVAQVGVRMNEQFF	TGCAGCGTCGCCCAAGTGGGGGTCCGAATGAATGAGCAGTTCTTC
.	15	TRBJ2-7	TRBV11-2	TRBD1	CASREPGQGSYEQYF	TGTGCCAGCAGAGAACCGGGACAGGGATCTTACGAGCAGTACTTC
few	15	TRBJ1-1	TRBV14	TRBD1	CASSAPGGATTEAFF	TGTGCCAGCAGCGCCCCAGGGGGGGCGACCACTGAAGCTTTCTTT
few	14	TRBJ1-2	TRBV6-5	TRBD1	CASTKSGTGYGYTF	TGTGCCAGCACCAAATCCGGGACAGGGTATGGCTACACCTTC
.	16	TRBJ2-3	TRBV28	.	CASTIMAGTQVLTQYF	TGTGCCAGCACCATTATGGCCGGGACACAAGTTCTTACGCAGTATTTT
.	15	TRBJ2-2	TRBV28	.	CASLASTGKAGELFF	TGTGCCAGCCTAGCATCAACAGGGAAAGCCGGGGAGCTGTTTTTT
.	16	TRBJ2-1	TRBV23-1	.	CASSQSDLGLTYEQFF	TGCGCCAGCAGCCAATCCGACCTGGGCCTCACTTATGAGCAGTTCTTC
.	16	TRBJ1-6	TRBV7-9	.	CASTPGEGVLNSPLHF	TGTGCCAGCACCCCGGGGGAGGGAGTATTGAATTCACCCCTCCACTTT
.	14	TRBJ1-5	TRBV6-5	TRBD1	CASRGQGSNQPQHF	TGTGCCAGCAGGGGACAGGGGAGCAATCAGCCCCAGCATTTT
.	14	TRBJ1-1	TRBV13	.	CASSPRGMNTEAFF	TGTGCCAGCAGCCCCCGTGGGATGAACACTGAAGCTTTCTTT
few	14	TRBJ2-3	TRBV7-2	.	CASSPRSPTDTQYF	TGTGCCAGCAGCCCCAGGAGCCCCACAGATACGCAGTATTTT
.	11	TRBJ1-2	TRBV29-1	.	CSVPQGNGYTF	TGCAGCGTTCCCCAGGGGAATGGCTACACCTTC